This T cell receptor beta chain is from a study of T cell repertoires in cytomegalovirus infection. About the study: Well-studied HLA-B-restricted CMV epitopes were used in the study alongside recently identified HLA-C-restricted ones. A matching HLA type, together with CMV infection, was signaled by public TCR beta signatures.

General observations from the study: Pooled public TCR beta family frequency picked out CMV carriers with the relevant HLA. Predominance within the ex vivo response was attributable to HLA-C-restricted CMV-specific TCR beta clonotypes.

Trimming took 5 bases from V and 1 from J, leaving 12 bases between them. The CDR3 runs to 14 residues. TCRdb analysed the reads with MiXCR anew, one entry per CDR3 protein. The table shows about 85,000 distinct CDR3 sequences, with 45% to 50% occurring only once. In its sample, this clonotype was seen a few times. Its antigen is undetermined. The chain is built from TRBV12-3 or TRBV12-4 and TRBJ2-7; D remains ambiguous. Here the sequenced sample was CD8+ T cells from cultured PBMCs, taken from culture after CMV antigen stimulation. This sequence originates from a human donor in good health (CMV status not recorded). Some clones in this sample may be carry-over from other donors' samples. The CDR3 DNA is TGTGCCAGCAGTCTTTCTTGGACGTCCTACGAGCAGTACTTC. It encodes CASSLSWTSYEQYF.